Listed below are T cell receptor beta chains from one sample, sequenced in a study of T cells after yellow fever vaccination. A single record per CDR3 protein comes from TCRdb applying MiXCR to the 5' RACE reads. The repertoire holds about 220,000 distinct CDR3 sequences, with around 6.7% as singletons. The sample consisted of CD4+ T cells sorted from PBMCs, taken on the day of the yellow fever booster vaccination. The source is a man aged 30-40 years who received the YFV17D yellow fever vaccine. Each CDR3 is given with its conserved first and last residue. A D gene is named only where the DNA matches it firmly. A row's size may be missing; if present it is once, few, many or a size class.

CDR3aa,CDR3nt,v_gene,d_gene,j_gene,abundance
CASSLSAAYNEQFF,TGTGCCAGCAGCTTAAGTGCGGCTTACAATGAGCAGTTCTTC,TRBV7-2,NA,TRBJ2-1,many
CASRETGGSYEQYF,TGTGCCAGCAGGGAAACAGGGGGCAGCTACGAGCAGTACTTC,TRBV12-3/TRBV12-4,TRBD1,TRBJ2-7,few
CASSFVTNSQQFF,TGTGCCAGCAGTTTTGTGACTAACTCACAGCAGTTCTTC,TRBV12-3/TRBV12-4,NA,TRBJ2-1,many
CSARHGHLKETQYF,TGCAGTGCTAGACACGGGCACTTAAAAGAGACCCAGTACTTC,TRBV20-1,NA,TRBJ2-5,many
CASTPLPGQETQYF,TGTGCCAGCACCCCCCTCCCGGGCCAAGAGACCCAGTACTTC,TRBV28,NA,TRBJ2-5,few
CASSERAGTYEQYF,TGTGCCAGCAGCGAAAGGGCCGGAACCTACGAGCAGTACTTC,TRBV21-1,NA,TRBJ2-7,NA
CASSLGTASEQFF,TGTGCCAGCAGCTTAGGTACGGCCTCCGAGCAGTTCTTC,TRBV7-2,NA,TRBJ2-1,NA
CASSFQGAFTGELFF,TGCGCCAGCAGCTTCCAGGGAGCCTTCACCGGGGAGCTGTTTTTT,TRBV5-1,NA,TRBJ2-2,few
CASSQDSGTLPPDTQYF,TGCGCCAGCAGCCAAGATTCCGGGACCCTTCCGCCAGATACGCAGTATTTT,TRBV4-3,NA,TRBJ2-3,NA
CASSDPGQGSPNEKLFF,TGTGCCAGTAGTGATCCGGGACAGGGATCACCTAATGAAAAACTGTTTTTT,TRBV19,TRBD1,TRBJ1-4,NA
CIGTSVYNEQFF,TGCATCGGGACTAGCGTTTACAATGAGCAGTTCTTC,TRBV20-1,TRBD2,TRBJ2-1,NA
CSVSATETQYF,TGCAGCGTTTCCGCAACGGAGACCCAGTACTTC,TRBV29-1,NA,TRBJ2-5,few
CASTLGGGKSYNEQFF,TGCGCCAGCACCCTGGGGGGGGGGAAGTCCTACAATGAGCAGTTCTTC,TRBV5-1,TRBD2,TRBJ2-1,many
CASSALAGANEQYF,TGTGCCAGCAGCGCTCTAGCGGGTGCTAACGAGCAGTACTTC,TRBV3-1,TRBD2,TRBJ2-7,few
CSAGDRAGELFF,TGCAGCGCCGGGGACCGCGCCGGGGAGCTGTTTTTT,TRBV29-1,NA,TRBJ2-2,few
CASSLRGRADTQYF,TGTGCCAGCAGCCTACGAGGGAGGGCAGATACGCAGTATTTT,TRBV3-1,TRBD2,TRBJ2-3,NA
CASTNPGQGTGFEDTQYF,TGTGCCAGCACAAACCCGGGTCAAGGGACAGGGTTCGAAGATACGCAGTATTTT,TRBV21-1,NA,TRBJ2-3,NA
CASSGPPRGETQYF,TGTGCCAGCAGTGGACCACCGCGGGGAGAGACCCAGTACTTC,TRBV6-2/TRBV6-3,NA,TRBJ2-5,many
CASSWARNEKLFF,TGTGCCAGTAGTTGGGCCCGAAATGAAAAACTGTTTTTT,TRBV19,NA,TRBJ1-4,NA
CASSSEGGLVTGELFF,TGCGCCAGCAGCTCGGAGGGGGGATTGGTCACCGGGGAGCTGTTTTTT,TRBV5-1,NA,TRBJ2-2,NA
CASSLQLAGVYEQFF,TGTGCCAGCAGCTTACAACTAGCGGGAGTCTATGAGCAGTTCTTC,TRBV7-2,TRBD2,TRBJ2-1,NA
CATSDTYLVLDYEQYF,TGTGCCACCAGTGATACCTACCTAGTACTAGACTACGAGCAGTACTTC,TRBV24-1,NA,TRBJ2-7,NA
CASSTEGSTDTQYF,TGTGCCAGCAGTACGGAAGGGAGTACGGATACGCAGTATTTT,TRBV5-4,NA,TRBJ2-3,NA
CATGTGSGVYYGYTF,TGTGCCACCGGGACAGGGTCAGGAGTGTACTATGGCTACACCTTC,TRBV28,TRBD1,TRBJ1-2,many
CASSLRQSSYEQYF,TGCGCCAGCAGCTTGAGACAGAGCTCCTACGAGCAGTACTTC,TRBV5-1,NA,TRBJ2-7,many
CASSLVVAGARNEQYF,TGTGCCAGCAGCTTAGTGGTAGCGGGAGCTCGCAACGAGCAGTACTTC,TRBV7-2,TRBD2,TRBJ2-7,NA